The T cell receptor beta chain under discussion was sequenced for a study of blood T cell repertoires in COVID-19. Per the germline V gene, CDR1 is SGHTA and CDR2 is FQGNSA. The CDR3 is made up of 13 amino acids. V was pared by 5 bases and J by 8 bases, with 12 bases between. The repertoire was sequenced with immunoSEQ multiplex PCR; TCRdb's copy has only in-frame clones and lacks some. The top ten hold 1.4% of the sample, which has fewer than 70,000 clones, 70% to 90% seen once. The genes are TRBV7-2 and TRBJ1-4; D ambiguous. The material sequenced was peripheral blood. This receptor was obtained from a woman aged 55 to 70 with acute or convalescent COVID-19. CDR3 in amino acids: CASSPRTEEKLFF. The DNA for the CDR3 is TGTGCCAGCAGCCCACGAACTGAAGAAAAACTGTTTTTT.